The present entry profiles one TCR beta chain with its context. Antigen unknown. The data originate from a study of CD8 T cells in ankylosing spondylitis. General observations from the study: Matched synovial fluid from ankylosing spondylitis patients was reported to be enriched for disease-linked clones.

TCRdb re-derived calls from the 5' RACE reads in MiXCR, one entry per CDR3 protein. Of 350,000 to 400,000 distinct CDR3 sequences listed, roughly 20% were seen once; the top ten hold around 14%. The length of the CDR3 is 14 residues. Germline loops: CDR1 SGHRS, CDR2 YFSETQ. V was shortened by 0 bases and J by 5 bases, with 12 bases between the two germline ends. Material: blood, either unsorted or a sorted T cell fraction (not recorded which). V gene TRBV5-1 combines with J gene TRBJ2-7, with D possibly TRBD2 on 5 matching bases. This sequence was found in a male donor with ankylosing spondylitis or in good health (not recorded which). The CDR3 is CASSLGGETNEQYF. CDR3 nucleotide sequence: TGCGCCAGCAGCTTGGGCGGTGAGACTAACGAGCAGTACTTC.